This entry lists 18 T cell receptor beta chains sequenced from one sample in a study of a mutant IDH1 vaccine in newly diagnosed glioma. The time point here: week 47, end of study. Vaccination used 300 ug of mutant IDH1 20-mer peptide per dose, with topical imiquimod. Their antigen targets remain unknown. The method was immunoSEQ multiplex PCR; TCRdb's version includes in-frame clones alone and lacks a portion of them. Here the sample spans around 50,000 clones, less than 85% being singletons. The specimen comprised PBMCs, sampled from a glioma patient whose treatment included an IDH1 peptide vaccine. These receptors were collected from a woman aged 25 to 39 with glioma. Some clones in this sample may be carry-over from other donors' samples.

This clone appeared once. The chain recombines TRBV6-7 with TRBJ2-6; D ambiguous. TRBV6-7 is identified as an open reading frame with a role that is uncertain. Deletions cut 5 bases from V and 5 bases from J, with 22 bases between. This CDR3 is 18 amino acids long. The CDR3 protein is CASSRFSRLQSRANVLTF. CDR3 DNA sequence: TGTGCCAGCAGTCGATTTTCGCGTTTACAAAGTCGGGCCAACGTCCTGACTTTC.

This chain links TRBV9 with TRBJ2-5, with 8 bases aligning to TRBD1. After removal of 3 bases from V and 5 bases from J, the junction contained 12 bases not matched to a gene. The CDR3 is 16 residues long. Germline loops: CDR1 SGDLS, CDR2 YYNGEE. CDR3 protein: CASSASPGGLGETQYF. DNA of the CDR3: TGTGCCAGCAGCGCGAGCCCAGGGGGCTTGGGGGAGACCCAGTACTTC.

The V call is TRBV6-5, the J call TRBJ1-1; unclear D gene. CDR3 size: 13 residues. The ends were cut back, 4 bases at V and 3 bases at J, with 9 bases in the middle. The V gene's germline CDR1 is MNHEY and CDR2 SVGAGI. The CDR3 coding sequence is TGTGCCAGCAGTTTCCGAGATGACACTGAAGCTTTCTTT. The encoded protein is CASSFRDDTEAFF.

This rearrangement joins TRBV4-1 to TRBJ2-7; possibly TRBD1 for D (6 bases). Trimming stripped 3 bases from V and 4 bases from J, with 16 bases between. From germline, CDR1 is MGHRA and CDR2 YSYEKL. This CDR3 spans 15 amino acids. CDR3 region: CASSQSGTLTYEQYF. CDR3 in DNA: TGCGCCAGCAGCCAGTCAGGGACACTTACGTACGAGCAGTACTTC.

The V and J genes are TRBV5-6 and TRBJ2-1, with 10 bases aligning to TRBD2. This CDR3 is 16 amino acids long. Germline assignment: CDR1 SGHDT and CDR2 YYEEEE. V trimming: 6 bases; J trimming: 4 bases; junction bases outside the gene matches: 10. The CDR3 DNA reads as TGTGCCAGCACCATTTCGGCTAGCGGGAGATACAATGAGCAGTTCTTC. Translation gives CASTISASGRYNEQFF.

The chain couples TRBV25-1 to TRBJ2-2; D remains ambiguous. This CDR3 is built from 12 residues. Deletions cut 4 bases from V and 3 bases from J, with 3 bases between. Germline lookup yields CDR1 MGHDK and CDR2 SYGVNS. CDR3 protein: CASSGYTGELFF. The DNA of the CDR3 is TGTGCCAGCAGTGGTTACACCGGGGAGCTGTTTTTT.

The chain employs TRBV19 and TRBJ1-1; 11 bases are a match to TRBD1. Looked up from germline, CDR1 is LNHDA and CDR2 is SQIVND (reference sequence). The V and J ends lost 5 bases and 0 bases, in that order; junction bases with no gene match: 11. This CDR3 comprises 18 residues. CDR3 in amino acids: CASSPGTGGIGMNTEAFF. For the CDR3, the DNA is TGTGCCAGTAGTCCCGGGACAGGGGGAATCGGTATGAACACTGAAGCTTTCTTT.

This clone was observed a handful of times. This chain uses TRBV11-2 with TRBJ1-1; no firm D call. Deletions cut 5 bases from V and 6 bases from J, with 13 bases between. The germline gives CDR1 SGHAT, CDR2 FQNNGV. The length of the CDR3 is 13 residues. DNA of the CDR3: TGTGCCAGCAGCGATCCGGGCCACTCTGAAGCTTTCTTT. Translation gives CASSDPGHSEAFF.

The chain combines TRBV18 with TRBJ1-1, with no clear D. V lost 4 bases and J 4 bases, leaving 13 bases between the germline ends. Germline V gene sequence: CDR1 KGHSH, CDR2 LQKENI. The CDR3 sequence is 14 residues long. The CDR3 is CASSLGSSSTEAFF. CDR3 nucleotide sequence: TGTGCCAGCTCACTTGGGAGCTCGAGCACTGAAGCTTTCTTT.

The chain couples TRBV7-6 to TRBJ2-7; 13 positions match TRBD2. Trimming at V came to 3 bases and at J to 1 base, leaving 3 bases not matched to a gene. Germline V gene sequence: CDR1 SGHVS, CDR2 FNYEAQ. The CDR3 has 16 residues. CDR3 coding DNA: TGTGCCAGCAGCTTGGGACTAGCGGGAATTTCCTACGAGCAGTACTTC. Its protein is CASSLGLAGISYEQYF.

The table lists this clone with a few counts. The chain has TRBV5-6 and TRBJ1-1, with D perhaps TRBD1 (6 bases). The CDR3 is 12 residues long. Germline loops: CDR1 SGHDT, CDR2 YYEEEE. Trimming pared 4 bases from V and 10 bases from J, leaving 14 bases between. CDR3 loop: CASSLGGRIAFF. CDR3 nucleotides: TGTGCCAGCAGCCTTGGGGGCAGGATAGCTTTCTTT. The full variable domain, in which reference TRBV5-6 and TRBJ1-1 provide the parts outside the CDR3, is DAGVTQSPTHLIKTRGQQVTLRCSPKSGHDTVSWYQQALGQGPQFIFQYYEEEERQRGNFPDRFSGHQFPNYSSELNVNALLLGDSALYLCASSLGGRIAFFGQGTRLTVV.

The chain combines TRBV11-2 with TRBJ2-2; D unclear. Trimming left V 5 bases short and J 4 bases short, with 14 bases between. The CDR3 is made up of 15 amino acids. Germline V gene lookup returns CDR1 SGHAT and CDR2 FQNNGV. DNA of the CDR3: TGTGCCAGCAGCCCCCCGTCTATCACCACCGGGGAGCTGTTTTTT. Translation gives CASSPPSITTGELFF.

With respect to this clone: The same CDR3 arises from other DNA sequences in this sample as well. The V and J genes are TRBV7-9 and TRBJ1-1; perhaps TRBD1 as D (5 bases). The germline gives CDR1 SEHNR, CDR2 FQNEAQ (reference sequence). V lost 5 bases and J 5 bases, leaving 12 bases between the germline ends. The CDR3 totals 13 residues. The CDR3 nucleotides are TGTGCCAGCAGCGGAGGGGTAAATACTGAAGCTTTCTTT. Protein sequence: CASSGGVNTEAFF.

The rearrangement joins TRBV19 to TRBJ2-2, with D possibly TRBD1 on 6 matching bases. Per the germline V gene, CDR1 is LNHDA and CDR2 is SQIVND (reference sequence). V lost 7 bases, J lost 2 bases, and 17 bases lay in between. The CDR3 has 16 residues. The CDR3 region is CASKGERGSNTGELFF. The CDR3 DNA sequence: TGTGCCAGTAAGGGTGAAAGGGGGAGTAACACCGGGGAGCTGTTTTTT.

J is TRBJ1-5 and V is TRBV2; the D gene is possibly TRBD1 (5 bases). Germline CDR1 SNHLY, CDR2 FYNNEI. This CDR3 has 14 residues. Trimming shortened V by 6 bases and J by 7 bases, and 16 bases separated the two germline ends. CDR3 protein: CASRVGAGLQPQHF. For the CDR3, the DNA is TGTGCCAGCAGGGTAGGGGCTGGGTTGCAGCCCCAGCATTTT.

The chain joins TRBV14 to TRBJ2-2; 8 nucleotides agree with TRBD1. V was pared by 3 bases and J by 2 bases, with 8 bases of the junction left unmatched. CDR1 is SGHDN, CDR2 FVKESK, per germline. CDR3 size: 17 residues. Here the CDR3 reads CASSQLWDRLNTGELFF. CDR3 DNA: TGTGCCAGCAGCCAGCTTTGGGACAGGCTCAACACCGGGGAGCTGTTTTTT.

This clone was counted a few times. V gene TRBV11-3 combines with J gene TRBJ1-4; 12 bases line up with TRBD1. Trimming at V came to 4 bases and at J to 8 bases, leaving 5 bases not matched to a gene. Germline V gene lookup returns CDR1 SGHNT and CDR2 YENEEA. The CDR3 spans 15 residues. This CDR3 is CASSSRDRGREKLFF. The CDR3 nucleotides are TGTGCCAGCAGCTCTCGGGACAGGGGGCGAGAAAAACTGTTTTTT.

The gene calls are TRBV2 and TRBJ2-2; TRBD2 matches at 11 bases. Germline V gives CDR1 SNHLY, CDR2 FYNNEI. The CDR3 has 17 residues. With 7 bases clipped from V and 2 bases from J, the junction kept 9 bases outside the gene matches. This CDR3 is CASKSRGLAVNTGELFF. The CDR3 nucleotides are TGTGCCAGCAAGTCCAGGGGACTAGCGGTTAACACCGGGGAGCTGTTTTTT.